The sample holds a few counts of the clone carrying this T cell receptor (beta chain). Its antigen is unknown. These data belong to a study of T-cell reconstitution after alpha-beta-depleted transplantation in children. The TCRbeta library was prepared with unique molecular identifiers. Using its own MiXCR run on the PCR reads, TCRdb lists one record per CDR3 protein. The sample has around 240,000 distinct CDR3 sequences; roughly 8.2% are singletons. With 4 bases clipped from V and 4 bases from J, the junction kept 4 bases outside the gene matches. This CDR3 spans 15 amino acids. Germline V gives CDR1 LGHDT, CDR2 YNNKEL (reference sequence). Study results and caveats: Newly made T cells mostly supplied T-cell counts and diversity one year after transplant. Roughly two months post-transplant, alpha-beta T cells reportedly originated from several hundred graft clones that had expanded. For some patients, TCRbeta diversity was high at day 60 because of recipient T cells and thymic progenitors that survived.

The sample was PBMCs, mostly from graft donor cells, taken 180 days after TCRalphabeta/CD19-depleted stem cell transplant. The chain carries TRBV3-1 and TRBJ2-1, with TRBD2 matching 10 bases. The origin of this receptor is a male patient younger than 18 who had a stem cell transplant for acute lymphoblastic leukemia, so the T cells may come from the graft donor. In DNA form, the CDR3 reads TGTGCCAGCAGCCCTCTAGCGGGGGATTACAATGAGCAGTTCTTC. Translated: CASSPLAGDYNEQFF.